Included here is one T cell receptor beta chain sequence, with context. Its target is not known. A single base separates this from a much larger clone, so it may be a read error. Researchers generated TCR beta cDNA from roughly 520 ng of total RNA, relying on a constant-region primer. What produced the TCR beta libraries was three nested multiplex PCR rounds using slightly modified ARM-PCR. TCRdb called the multiplex PCR reads again in MiXCR, with one record for every CDR3 protein. There are hundreds of thousands of distinct CDR3 sequences in the sample; roughly 60% occur only once, and approximately 9% lies in the top ten. They got blood RNA out of unsorted whole blood and also pulled out germline DNA. The sample comes from a study of tumor-infiltrating lymphocytes in primary liver carcinoma. As for the study in general: Surgical resection was the treatment these patients received for primary liver carcinoma. Stage T1-T3 N0M0 and a size of roughly 4 to 10 cm characterized the tumors. Sequenced samples came back with roughly 3.65 to 7.5 million productive TCRbeta reads, and the counts looked alike across tissue types.

General study findings and limits: Relative to blood, tumors carried a significantly larger fraction of the repertoire in their top 250 clones (p = 0.039).

The TCR sequence derives from a man in his forties with primary liver carcinoma and hepatitis B virus infection. Material: peripheral blood.

This CDR3 is CASSQEGGSGVNVLTF. For the CDR3, the DNA is TGCGCCAGCAGCCAAGAAGGTGGCTCTGGGGTCAACGTCCTGACTTTC. V is TRBV4-1 and J is TRBJ2-6, with D unresolved. CDR3 length equals 16 residues. Germline values: CDR1 MGHRA, CDR2 YSYEKL.